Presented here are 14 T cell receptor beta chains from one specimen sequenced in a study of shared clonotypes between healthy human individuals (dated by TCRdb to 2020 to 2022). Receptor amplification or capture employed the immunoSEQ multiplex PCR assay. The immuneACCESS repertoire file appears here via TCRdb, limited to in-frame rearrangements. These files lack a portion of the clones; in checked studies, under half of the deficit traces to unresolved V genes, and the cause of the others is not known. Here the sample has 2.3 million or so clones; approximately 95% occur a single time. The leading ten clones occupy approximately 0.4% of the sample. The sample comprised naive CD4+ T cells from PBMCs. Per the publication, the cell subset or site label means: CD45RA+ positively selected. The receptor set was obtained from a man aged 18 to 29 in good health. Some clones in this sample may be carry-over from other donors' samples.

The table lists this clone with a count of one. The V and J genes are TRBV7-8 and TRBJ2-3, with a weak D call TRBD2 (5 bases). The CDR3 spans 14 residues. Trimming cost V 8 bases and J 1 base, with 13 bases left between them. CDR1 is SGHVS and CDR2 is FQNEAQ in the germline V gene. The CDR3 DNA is TGTGCCAGCGCCGGGAACTTTCGCACAGATACGCAGTATTTT. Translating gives CASAGNFRTDTQYF.

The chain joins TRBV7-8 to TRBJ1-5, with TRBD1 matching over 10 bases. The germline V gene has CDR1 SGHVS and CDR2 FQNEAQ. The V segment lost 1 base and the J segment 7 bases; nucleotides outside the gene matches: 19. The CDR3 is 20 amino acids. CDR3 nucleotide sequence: TGTGCCAGCAGCTTAGGTTCCCGACAGGGGGCAAAGTATGGTAGCCAGCCCCAGCATTTT. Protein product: CASSLGSRQGAKYGSQPQHF.

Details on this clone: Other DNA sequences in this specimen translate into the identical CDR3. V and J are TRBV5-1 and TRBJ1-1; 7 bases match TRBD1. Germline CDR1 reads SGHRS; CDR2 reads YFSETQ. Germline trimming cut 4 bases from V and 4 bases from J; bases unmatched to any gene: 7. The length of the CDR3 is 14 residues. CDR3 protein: CASSVTTGSTEAFF. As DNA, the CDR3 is TGCGCCAGCAGCGTTACGACAGGGAGCACTGAAGCTTTCTTT. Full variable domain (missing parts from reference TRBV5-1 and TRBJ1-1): KAGVTQTPRYLIKTRGQQVTLSCSPISGHRSVSWYQQTPGQGLQFLFEYFSETQRNKGNFPGRFSGRQFSNSRSEMNVSTLELGDSALYLCASSVTTGSTEAFFGQGTRLTVV.

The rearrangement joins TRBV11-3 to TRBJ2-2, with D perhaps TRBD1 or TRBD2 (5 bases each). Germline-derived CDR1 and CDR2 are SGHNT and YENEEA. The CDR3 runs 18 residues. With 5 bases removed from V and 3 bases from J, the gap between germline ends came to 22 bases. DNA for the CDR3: TGTGCCAGCAGCCCGCGCGCCCACTGGCTGGGGGACACCGGGGAGCTGTTTTTT. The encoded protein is CASSPRAHWLGDTGELFF.

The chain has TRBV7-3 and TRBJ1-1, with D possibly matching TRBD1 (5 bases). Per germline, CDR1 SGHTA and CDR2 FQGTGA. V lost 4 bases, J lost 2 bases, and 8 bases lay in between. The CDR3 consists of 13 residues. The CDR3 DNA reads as TGTGCCAGCAGCTGGGACCATAACACTGAAGCTTTCTTT. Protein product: CASSWDHNTEAFF.

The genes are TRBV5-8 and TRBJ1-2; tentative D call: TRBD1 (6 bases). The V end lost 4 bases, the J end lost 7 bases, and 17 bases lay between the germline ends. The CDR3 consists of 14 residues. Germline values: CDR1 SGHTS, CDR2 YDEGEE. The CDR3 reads CASSDLGGPAGYTF. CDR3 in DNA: TGTGCCAGCAGCGACCTCGGGGGCCCAGCTGGCTACACCTTC. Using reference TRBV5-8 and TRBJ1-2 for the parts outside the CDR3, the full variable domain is EAGVTQSPTHLIKTRGQQATLRCSPISGHTSVYWYQQALGLGLQFLLWYDEGEERNRGNFPPRFSGRQFPNYSSELNVNALELEDSALYLCASSDLGGPAGYTFGSGTRLTVV.

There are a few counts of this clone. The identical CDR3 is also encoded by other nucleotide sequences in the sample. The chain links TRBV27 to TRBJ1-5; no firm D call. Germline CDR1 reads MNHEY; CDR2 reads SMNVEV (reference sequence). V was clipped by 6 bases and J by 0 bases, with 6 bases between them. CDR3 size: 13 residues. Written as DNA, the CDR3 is TGTGCCAGCAGCAGGAATAGCAATCAGCCCCAGCATTTT. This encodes CASSRNSNQPQHF.

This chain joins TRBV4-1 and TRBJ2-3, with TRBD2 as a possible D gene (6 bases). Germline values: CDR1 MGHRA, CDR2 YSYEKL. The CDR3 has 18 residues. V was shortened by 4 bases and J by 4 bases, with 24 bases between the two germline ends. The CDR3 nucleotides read TGCGCCAGCAGCCGGCTGGGCGGGACCACAAAACTGGCAGATACGCAGTATTTT. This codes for CASSRLGGTTKLADTQYF.

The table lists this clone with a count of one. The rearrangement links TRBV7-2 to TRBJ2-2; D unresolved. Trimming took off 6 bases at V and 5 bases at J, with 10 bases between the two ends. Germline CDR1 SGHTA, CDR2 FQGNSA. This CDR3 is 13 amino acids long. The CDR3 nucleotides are TGTGCCAGCAGTATACACCAAACCGGGGAGCTGTTTTTT. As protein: CASSIHQTGELFF. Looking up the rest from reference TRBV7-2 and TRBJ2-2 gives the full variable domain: GAGVSQSPSNKVTEKGKDVELRCDPISGHTALYWYRQSLGQGLEFLIYFQGNSAPDKSGLPSDRFSAERTGGSVSTLTIQRTQQEDSAVYLCASSIHQTGELFFGEGSRLTVL.

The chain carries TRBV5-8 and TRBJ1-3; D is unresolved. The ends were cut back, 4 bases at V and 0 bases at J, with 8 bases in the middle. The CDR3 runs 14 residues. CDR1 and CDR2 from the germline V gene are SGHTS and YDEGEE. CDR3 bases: TGTGCCAGCAGCCAGAGGATCTCTGGAAACACCATATATTTT. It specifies CASSQRISGNTIYF.

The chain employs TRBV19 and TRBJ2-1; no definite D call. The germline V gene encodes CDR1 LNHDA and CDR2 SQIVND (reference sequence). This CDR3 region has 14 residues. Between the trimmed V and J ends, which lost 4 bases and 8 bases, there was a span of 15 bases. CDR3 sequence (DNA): TGTGCCAGTAGTAGACCCGGGTCGCGCGATGAGCAGTTCTTC. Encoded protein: CASSRPGSRDEQFF.

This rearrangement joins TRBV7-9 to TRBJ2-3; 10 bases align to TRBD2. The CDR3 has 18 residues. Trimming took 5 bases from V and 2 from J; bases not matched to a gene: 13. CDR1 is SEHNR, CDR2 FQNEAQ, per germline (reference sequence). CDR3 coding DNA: TGTGCCAGCAGCCCAGCCTGGGCTAGCGGGAGACTCACAGATACGCAGTATTTT. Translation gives CASSPAWASGRLTDTQYF.

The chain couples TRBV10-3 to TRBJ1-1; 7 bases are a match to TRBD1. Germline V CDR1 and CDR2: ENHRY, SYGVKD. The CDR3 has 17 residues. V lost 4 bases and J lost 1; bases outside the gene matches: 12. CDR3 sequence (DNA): TGTGCCATCAGTGGGGACAGACAGTCGGTAGCGAACACTGAAGCTTTCTTT. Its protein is CAISGDRQSVANTEAFF.

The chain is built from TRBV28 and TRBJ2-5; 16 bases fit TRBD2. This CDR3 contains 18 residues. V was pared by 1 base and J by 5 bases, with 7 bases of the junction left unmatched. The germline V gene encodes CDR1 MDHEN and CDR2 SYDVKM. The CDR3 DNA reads TGTGCCAGCAGTTTATTAGGGACTAGCGGGGGGGTTGTTGAGACCCAGTACTTC. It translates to CASSLLGTSGGVVETQYF.